These 17 T cell receptor beta chains came from one sample sequenced in a study of radiotherapy plus CTLA-4 blockade in lung cancer. Measured with immunoSEQ multiplex PCR; TCRdb has only the in-frame clones, and not every one. Among 40,000 to 50,000 clones listed, about 74% were seen once. The sequencing here drew on peripheral blood, taken from a patient treated with radiotherapy plus ipilimumab. The source of these receptors is a human donor with non-small cell lung cancer who had stable disease on radiotherapy plus ipilimumab.

This clone has only one observation. The J gene is TRBJ1-5, the V gene TRBV6-6; TRBD1 matches 7 bases. After removal of 6 bases from V and 2 bases from J, the junction contained 4 bases not matched to a gene. CDR1 is MNHNY, CDR2 SVGAGI, per germline (reference sequence). The CDR3 consists of 14 residues. The CDR3: CASRDTGGNQPQHF. DNA of the CDR3: TGTGCCAGCAGGGATACAGGGGGCAATCAGCCCCAGCATTTT.

This rearrangement joins TRBV2 to TRBJ1-5; no definite D call. CDR3 length: 13 amino acids. V gave up 4 bases and J gave up 4 bases, with 8 bases separating them. From germline, CDR1 is SNHLY and CDR2 FYNNEI. The CDR3 coding sequence is TGTGCCAGCAGTGGTTACAGAAATCAGCCCCAGCATTTT. Amino acids: CASSGYRNQPQHF.

CDR3 sequence: CASSTTGNQPQHF. In DNA, the CDR3 is TGTGCCAGCTCCACCACGGGCAATCAGCCCCAGCATTTT. The rearrangement links TRBV18 to TRBJ1-5; D is undetermined. V shed 6 bases and J shed 2 bases, with 8 bases lying between them. The CDR3 totals 13 residues. Germline V gives CDR1 KGHSH, CDR2 LQKENI. Looking up the rest from reference TRBV18 and TRBJ1-5 gives the full variable domain: NAGVMQNPRHLVRRRGQEARLRCSPMKGHSHVYWYRQLPEEGLKFMVYLQKENIIDESGMPKERFSAEFPKEGPSILRIQQVVRGDSAAYFCASSTTGNQPQHFGDGTRLSIL.

Written as DNA, the CDR3 is TGTGCCAGCAGCTTAGGGACCGGAGGTTTTAGCACAGATACGCAGTATTTT. It codes for CASSLGTGGFSTDTQYF. J is TRBJ2-3 and V is TRBV7-9; a weak D match, TRBD2 (5 bases). The germline CDR1 and CDR2 sequences are SEHNR and FQNEAQ (reference sequence). Trimming took off 1 base at V and 0 bases at J, with 14 bases between the two ends. The CDR3 sequence is 17 residues long.

The chain joins TRBV11-3 to TRBJ2-5, with 8 bases identical to TRBD2. Per germline, CDR1 SGHNT and CDR2 YENEEA. The V segment lost 5 bases and the J segment 5 bases; nucleotides outside the gene matches: 7. This CDR3 comprises 14 residues. This chain's CDR3 is CASSRGGLGETQYF. As DNA, the CDR3 is TGTGCCAGCAGCCGGGGGGGCCTTGGGGAGACCCAGTACTTC.

The CDR3 DNA reads TGTGCCAGCAGCTTGGTCCCGGGGACTGAAGCTTTCTTT. It is translated as CASSLVPGTEAFF. V usage is TRBV5-6 and J usage is TRBJ1-1; D is undetermined. This CDR3 is built from 13 residues. The V gene's germline CDR1 is SGHDT and CDR2 YYEEEE. V lost 0 bases and J 5 bases, leaving 8 bases between the germline ends.

The chain is built from TRBV11-2 and TRBJ1-3; D remains unclear. V shed 3 bases and J shed 0 bases, with 15 bases lying between them. The length of the CDR3 is 17 residues. Germline assignment: CDR1 SGHAT and CDR2 FQNNGV. The CDR3 DNA reads TGTGCCAGCAGCTTCTCACCCGGGAGGGCCTCTGGAAACACCATATATTTT. It is translated as CASSFSPGRASGNTIYF. The full variable domain, rest sourced from reference TRBV11-2 and TRBJ1-3, is EAGVAQSPRYKIIEKRQSVAFWCNPISGHATLYWYQQILGQGPKLLIQFQNNGVVDDSQLPKDRFSAERLKGVDSTLKIQPAKLEDSAVYLCASSFSPGRASGNTIYFGEGSWLTVV.

This sequence joins TRBV10-2 and TRBJ2-1, with TRBD2 matching 10 bases. The CDR3 is made up of 15 amino acids. Trimming at V came to 5 bases and at J to 5 bases, leaving 6 bases not matched to a gene. Germline V gene sequence: CDR1 WSHSY, CDR2 SAAADI. CDR3 nucleotides: TGCGCCAGCAGTCTTCTGGGACTAGCGCACAATGAGCAGTTCTTC. Residues: CASSLLGLAHNEQFF.

This sequence joins TRBV11-3 and TRBJ1-6; D is unclear. V lost 7 bases and J 14 bases, leaving 18 bases between the germline ends. In germline, CDR1 is SGHNT, CDR2 YENEEA. The CDR3 extends over 13 amino acids. The CDR3 DNA is TGTGCCAGCACGGAGCAGCGGGGAAAAACCCTCCACTTT. This encodes CASTEQRGKTLHF.

This chain uses TRBV20-1 with TRBJ1-3; D is ambiguous. Germline V lookup: CDR1 DFQATT, CDR2 SNEGSKA (reference sequence). The CDR3 extends over 11 amino acids. Deletions cut 3 bases from V and 8 bases from J, with 8 bases between. The CDR3 bases are TGCAGTGCTAGCCCCCGGGACACCATATATTTT. Residues: CSASPRDTIYF.

This clone was recorded many times. This chain uses TRBV5-1 with TRBJ2-7; 10 bases are a match to TRBD1. Unmatched junction bases numbered 10, after V lost 4 bases and J lost 6 bases. There are 15 residues in the CDR3. Germline V lookup: CDR1 SGHRS, CDR2 YFSETQ. DNA of the CDR3: TGCGCCAGCAGCGGAACCGGGACAGGGGTGGGCGAGCAGTACTTC. Residues: CASSGTGTGVGEQYF.

This clone has only one observation. This rearrangement joins TRBV15 to TRBJ2-5; 7 bases are a match to TRBD2. V was clipped by 0 bases and J by 7 bases; unmatched bases: 8. CDR3 length equals 15 residues. Germline assignment: CDR1 LNHNV and CDR2 YYDKDF (reference sequence). CDR3 sequence (DNA): TGTGCCACCAGCAGAGAGGTGGGAGCGGGGCGGACCCAGTACTTC. Encoded protein: CATSREVGAGRTQYF.

This clone was detected ten times or more. V is TRBV11-3 and J is TRBJ1-6, with 9 bases matching TRBD1. The ends lost 5 bases at V and 7 bases at J; junction bases unmatched: 6. Per germline, CDR1 SGHNT and CDR2 YENEEA. The CDR3 length is 15 residues. Here the CDR3 reads CASSPQTGGNSPLHF. CDR3 bases: TGTGCCAGCAGCCCCCAGACAGGGGGGAATTCACCCCTCCACTTT.

This clone has just a few counts. The chain recombines TRBV5-5 with TRBJ1-1; 7 bases agree with TRBD1. CDR3 length: 13 amino acids. The V and J ends lost 3 bases and 5 bases, in that order; junction bases with no gene match: 4. The V gene's germline CDR1 is SGHKS and CDR2 YYEKEE (reference sequence). This CDR3 is CASSWDSLTEAFF. The CDR3 DNA is TGTGCCAGCAGCTGGGACAGTTTGACTGAAGCTTTCTTT.

Here the CDR3 reads CASSVQGGVNYGYTF. CDR3 nucleotides: TGTGCCAGCAGCGTACAAGGAGGGGTAAACTATGGCTACACCTTC. This chain joins TRBV5-4 and TRBJ1-2, with D perhaps matching TRBD1 (5 bases). CDR3 length equals 15 residues. V was shortened by 4 bases and J by 2 bases, with 15 bases between the two germline ends. Germline V gene sequence: CDR1 SGHNT, CDR2 YYREEE (reference sequence).

This sequence joins TRBV6-4 and TRBJ2-1; tentative D call: TRBD2 (5 bases). Germline V gene data show CDR1 as MRHNA and CDR2 as SNTAGT. Trimming removed 4 bases at V and 7 bases at J, with 11 bases between. The CDR3 has 13 residues. DNA of the CDR3: TGTGCCAGCAGTGTAGCGCCTGAAAATGAGCAGTTCTTC. Protein product: CASSVAPENEQFF.

The J gene is TRBJ2-7, the V gene TRBV9; weak D call: TRBD2 (5 bases). The CDR3 loop spans 15 amino acids. Trimming cost V 4 bases and J 0 bases, with 14 bases left between them. Germline V gene data show CDR1 as SGDLS and CDR2 as YYNGEE. CDR3 loop: CASSPRTGNSYEQYF. Written as DNA, the CDR3 is TGTGCCAGCAGCCCCCGTACGGGGAACTCCTACGAGCAGTACTTC.